The 11 T cell receptor beta chains reported below all come from one sample, sequenced in a study of blood T cell repertoires in COVID-19. Here immunoSEQ multiplex PCR was the method, and the copy in TCRdb shows in-frame clones only, minus some. The data hold fewer than 300,000 clones, with 85% to 90% observed a single time. The specimen was PBMCs or T cells enriched from blood (not recorded which). The receptor source for this set is a man aged 18 to 29 who had recovered from COVID-19.

This chain joins TRBV20-1 and TRBJ2-1; maybe TRBD2 (5 bases). Trimming removed 3 bases at V and 9 bases at J, with 15 bases between. Germline values: CDR1 DFQATT, CDR2 SNEGSKA (reference sequence). The CDR3 length is 13 residues. The CDR3 DNA is TGCAGTGCTAGTCCGGACTCGGCGAGTGAGCAGTTCTTC. Its protein product is CSASPDSASEQFF.

The chain has TRBV10-1 and TRBJ2-1, with 7 bases that match TRBD1. Germline-derived CDR1 and CDR2 are WNHNN and SYGVQD (reference sequence). The junction had 15 bases not matched to a gene; V was cut back by 4 bases and J by 6 bases. The CDR3 contains 17 residues. CDR3 amino acids: CASSGATGRGRINEQFF. Here the CDR3 DNA reads TGCGCCAGCAGTGGTGCGACAGGGCGAGGCCGAATCAATGAGCAGTTCTTC.

The J gene is TRBJ1-2, the V gene TRBV5-4, with 7 bases identical to TRBD1. CDR1 is SGHNT and CDR2 is YYREEE in the germline V gene (reference sequence). The V and J ends lost 3 bases and 6 bases, in that order; junction bases with no gene match: 11. The CDR3 spans 15 residues. CDR3 sequence reads: CASSSFRQGGNGYTF. The CDR3 DNA reads TGTGCCAGCAGCTCCTTTCGACAGGGAGGAAATGGCTACACCTTC.

This clone occurred once. The chain couples TRBV7-2 to TRBJ2-5; D unclear. This CDR3 is 15 amino acids long. Germline V gene lookup returns CDR1 SGHTA and CDR2 FQGNSA. V was cut by 5 bases and J by 4 bases, with 17 bases left in between. Written as DNA, the CDR3 is TGTGCCAGCAGCCCGCGTTCTAGTGGCAGAGAGACCCAGTACTTC. Protein sequence: CASSPRSSGRETQYF.

The chain has TRBV6-4 and TRBJ2-1, with TRBD2 identical over 10 bases. The junction had 12 bases not matched to a gene; V was cut back by 5 bases and J by 2 bases. The CDR3 loop spans 18 amino acids. CDR1 is MRHNA, CDR2 SNTAGT, per germline. The CDR3 loop reads CASSPRLAGGKTYNEQFF. CDR3 bases: TGTGCCAGCAGTCCTAGGTTAGCGGGGGGAAAGACCTACAATGAGCAGTTCTTC.

With regard to this clone: A junction end diverges from the germline sequence, so it may reflect a read error. This CDR3 reads CASSRNTGELFF. As DNA, the CDR3 is TGTGCTAGCAGCCGTAACACCGGGGAGCTGTTTTTT. The chain combines TRBV7-7 with TRBJ2-2; D unresolved. Germline lookup yields CDR1 SSHAT and CDR2 FNYEAQ (reference sequence). CDR3 length: 12 amino acids. Drawing the rest from reference TRBV7-7 and TRBJ2-2, the complete variable domain is GAGVSQSPRYKVTKRGQDVTLRCDPISSHATLYWYQQALGQGPEFLTYFNYEAQPDKSGLPSDRFSAERPEGSISTLTIQRTEQRDSAMYRCASSRNTGELFFGEGSRLTVL.

This clone was detected a few times. The gene calls are TRBV15 and TRBJ2-7; the D gene is possibly TRBD2 (6 bases). The germline V gene encodes CDR1 LNHNV and CDR2 YYDKDF (reference sequence). Trimming pared 1 base from V and 4 bases from J, leaving 11 bases between. The CDR3 is 14 residues long. The CDR3 bases are TGTGCCACCAGCAGAGCGGGGGTCGATTACGAGCAGTACTTC. Its protein product is CATSRAGVDYEQYF.

This clone was seen once. The chain is built from TRBV4-1 and TRBJ1-5; 7 nucleotides agree with TRBD1. V trimming: 0 bases; J trimming: 5 bases; junction bases outside the gene matches: 4. This CDR3 spans 15 amino acids. Germline-derived CDR1 and CDR2 are MGHRA and YSYEKL. CDR3 sequence: CASSQDPDRDQPQHF. The CDR3 DNA sequence: TGCGCCAGCAGCCAAGATCCCGACAGGGATCAGCCCCAGCATTTT.

The V and J genes are TRBV29-1 and TRBJ2-3, with 7 nucleotides matching TRBD2. The germline V gene encodes CDR1 SQVTM and CDR2 ANQGSEA. J was trimmed by 5 bases and V by 6 bases; bases with no gene match: 8. This CDR3 has 13 residues. CDR3 in amino acids: CSVPAGAGDTQYF. The CDR3 DNA follows: TGCAGCGTCCCCGCGGGAGCGGGAGATACGCAGTATTTT.

The V call is TRBV13, the J call TRBJ2-5; the match to TRBD2 covers 7 bases. The CDR3 has 15 residues. Germline CDR1 reads PRHDT; CDR2 reads FYEKMQ (reference sequence). V shed 5 bases and J 0 bases; nucleotides not matched to a gene: 6. Written as DNA, the CDR3 is TGTGCCAGCAGCCTCGGGGGGAGGGACCAAGAGACCCAGTACTTC. This codes for CASSLGGRDQETQYF.

This chain joins TRBV3-1 (or the pseudogene TRBV3-2) and TRBJ1-4, with a possible D match to TRBD1 (5 bases). The CDR3 has 17 residues. CDR1 and CDR2 (germline): LGHDT, YNNKEL (reference sequence). The V gene lost 0 bases and the J gene lost 7 bases, with 18 bases spanning the gap. The CDR3 is CASSQEGEGEVGEKLFF. The CDR3 DNA reads as TGTGCCAGCAGCCAAGAAGGAGAAGGGGAGGTTGGTGAAAAACTGTTTTTT.